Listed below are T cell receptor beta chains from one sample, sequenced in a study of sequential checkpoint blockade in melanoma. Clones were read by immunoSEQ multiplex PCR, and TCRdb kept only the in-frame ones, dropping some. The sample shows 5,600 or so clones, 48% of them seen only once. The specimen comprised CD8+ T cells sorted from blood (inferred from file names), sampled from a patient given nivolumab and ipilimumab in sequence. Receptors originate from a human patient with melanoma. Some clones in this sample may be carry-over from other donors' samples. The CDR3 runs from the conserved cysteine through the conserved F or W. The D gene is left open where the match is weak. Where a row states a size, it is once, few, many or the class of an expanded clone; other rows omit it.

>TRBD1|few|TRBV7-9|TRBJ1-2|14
CASSFRQGDYGYTF
TGTGCCAGCAGCTTCCGACAGGGGGACTATGGCTACACCTTC
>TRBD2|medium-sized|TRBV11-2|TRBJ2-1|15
CASSSTSGGGHEQFF
TGTGCCAGCAGCTCAACTAGCGGGGGGGGCCATGAGCAGTTCTTC
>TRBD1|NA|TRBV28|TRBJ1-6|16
CASSWNRDRVDSPLHF
TGTGCCAGCAGTTGGAACCGGGACAGGGTAGATTCACCCCTCCACTTT
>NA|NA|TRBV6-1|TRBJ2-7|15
CASSEATSEEYEQYF
TGTGCCAGCAGTGAAGCGACTAGTGAGGAATACGAGCAGTACTTC
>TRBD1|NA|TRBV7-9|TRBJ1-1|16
CASSFRTTGGLTEAFF
TGTGCCAGCAGCTTTAGGACGACAGGGGGGCTCACTGAAGCTTTCTTT
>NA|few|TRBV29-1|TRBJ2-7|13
CSVENGSSYEQYF
TGCAGCGTTGAAAATGGCAGCTCCTACGAGCAGTACTTC
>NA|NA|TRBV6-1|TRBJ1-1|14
CASSEFGLFLEAFF
TGTGCCAGCAGTGAATTCGGCCTTTTCCTGGAGGCTTTCTTT
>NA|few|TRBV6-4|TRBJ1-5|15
CASSVEGGPNQPQHF
TGTGCCAGCAGTGTCGAAGGGGGTCCCAATCAGCCCCAGCATTTT
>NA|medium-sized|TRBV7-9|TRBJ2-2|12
CASSSGTGELFF
TGTGCCAGCAGCTCAGGCACCGGGGAGCTGTTTTTT
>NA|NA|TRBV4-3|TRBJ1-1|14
CASSQGRGNTEAFF
TGCGCCAGCAGCCAAGGGAGAGGGAACACTGAAGCTTTCTTT
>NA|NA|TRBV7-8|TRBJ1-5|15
CASSLATTQGQPQHF
TGTGCCAGCAGCTTAGCGACCACTCAGGGTCAGCCCCAGCATTTT
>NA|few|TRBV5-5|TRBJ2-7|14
CASSLPLDRNEQYF
TGTGCCAGCAGCTTACCCCTAGACAGGAACGAGCAGTACTTC
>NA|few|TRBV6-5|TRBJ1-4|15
CASSQQGWRNEKLFF
TGTGCCAGCAGTCAACAGGGATGGAGGAATGAAAAACTGTTTTTT
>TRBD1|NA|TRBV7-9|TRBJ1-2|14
CASSPPGQGHGYTF
TGTGCCAGCAGCCCGCCGGGACAGGGTCATGGCTACACCTTC
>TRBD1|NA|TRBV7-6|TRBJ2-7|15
CASSLGTGGFYEQYF
TGTGCCAGCAGCTTAGGGACAGGGGGTTTTTACGAGCAGTACTTC
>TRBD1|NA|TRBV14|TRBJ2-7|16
CASSLDRTGRTYEQYF
TGTGCCAGCAGCCTAGACCGGACAGGGCGAACCTACGAGCAGTACTTC
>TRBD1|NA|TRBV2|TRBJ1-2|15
CASSEVPGTGIGYTF
TGTGCCAGCAGTGAAGTCCCCGGGACAGGGATCGGCTACACCTTC
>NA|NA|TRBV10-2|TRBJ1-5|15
CASSYQYRDIQPQHF
TGCGCCAGCAGTTACCAATACAGGGATATTCAGCCCCAGCATTTT
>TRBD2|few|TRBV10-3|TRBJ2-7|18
CASSHLGGSGGVAYEQYF
TGTGCCAGCAGCCATCTGGGTGGTAGCGGGGGTGTGGCCTACGAGCAGTACTTC
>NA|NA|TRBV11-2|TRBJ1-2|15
CASSLDPYSNYGYTF
TGTGCCAGCAGCTTAGATCCCTACAGCAACTATGGCTACACCTTC